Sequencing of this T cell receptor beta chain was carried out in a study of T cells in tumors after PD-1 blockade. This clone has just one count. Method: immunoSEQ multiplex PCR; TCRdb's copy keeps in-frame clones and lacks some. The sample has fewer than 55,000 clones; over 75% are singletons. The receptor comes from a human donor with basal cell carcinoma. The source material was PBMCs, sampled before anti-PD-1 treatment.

As DNA, the CDR3 is TGTGCCAGCAGCTTAGAGGGGGGCTCCTACAATGAGCAGTTCTTC. This translates into CASSLEGGSYNEQFF. The chain combines TRBV13 with TRBJ2-1; D is perhaps TRBD1 or TRBD2 (6 bases each). Germline CDR1 is PRHDT and CDR2 is FYEKMQ (reference sequence). The germline V and J ends were trimmed by 1 base and 0 bases, with 7 bases remaining between them. The length of the CDR3 is 15 residues.